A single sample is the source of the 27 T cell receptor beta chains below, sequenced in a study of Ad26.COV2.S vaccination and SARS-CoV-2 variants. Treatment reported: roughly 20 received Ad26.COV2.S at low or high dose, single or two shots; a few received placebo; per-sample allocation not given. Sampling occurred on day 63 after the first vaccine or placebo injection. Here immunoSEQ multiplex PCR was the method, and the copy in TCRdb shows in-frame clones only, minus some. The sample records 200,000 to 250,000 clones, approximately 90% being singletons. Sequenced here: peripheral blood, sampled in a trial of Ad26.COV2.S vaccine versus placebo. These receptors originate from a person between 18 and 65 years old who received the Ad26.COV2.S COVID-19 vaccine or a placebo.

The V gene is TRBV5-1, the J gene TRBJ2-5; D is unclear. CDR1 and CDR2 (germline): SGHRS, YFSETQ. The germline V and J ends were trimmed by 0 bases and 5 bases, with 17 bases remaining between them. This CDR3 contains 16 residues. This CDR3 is CASSLGTALGMETQYF. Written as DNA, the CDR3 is TGCGCCAGCAGCTTGGGGACCGCCCTAGGGATGGAGACCCAGTACTTC.

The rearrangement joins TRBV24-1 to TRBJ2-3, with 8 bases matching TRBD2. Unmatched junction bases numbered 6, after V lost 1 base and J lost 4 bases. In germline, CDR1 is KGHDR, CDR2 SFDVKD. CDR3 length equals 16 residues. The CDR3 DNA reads TGTGCCACCAGTGATTTTAACGGCGGGGGGTCAGATACGCAGTATTTT. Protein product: CATSDFNGGGSDTQYF.

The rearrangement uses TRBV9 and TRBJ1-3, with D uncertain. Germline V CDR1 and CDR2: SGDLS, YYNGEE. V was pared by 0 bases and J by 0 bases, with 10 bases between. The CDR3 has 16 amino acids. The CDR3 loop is CASSVAPRSSGNTIYF. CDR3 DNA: TGTGCCAGCAGCGTAGCCCCCAGGAGCTCTGGAAACACCATATATTTT.

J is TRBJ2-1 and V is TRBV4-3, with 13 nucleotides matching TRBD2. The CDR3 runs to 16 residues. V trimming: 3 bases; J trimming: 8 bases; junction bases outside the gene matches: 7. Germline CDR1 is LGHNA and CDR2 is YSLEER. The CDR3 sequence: CASSHGTSGIGDEQFF. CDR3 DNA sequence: TGCGCCAGCAGCCACGGGACTAGCGGGATAGGCGATGAGCAGTTCTTC.

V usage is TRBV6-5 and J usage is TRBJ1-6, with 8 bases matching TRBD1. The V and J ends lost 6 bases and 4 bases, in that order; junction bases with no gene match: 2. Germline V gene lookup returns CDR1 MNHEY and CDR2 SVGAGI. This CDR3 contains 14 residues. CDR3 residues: CASRDRVYNSPLHF. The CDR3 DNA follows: TGTGCCAGCAGGGACAGGGTTTATAATTCACCCCTCCACTTT.

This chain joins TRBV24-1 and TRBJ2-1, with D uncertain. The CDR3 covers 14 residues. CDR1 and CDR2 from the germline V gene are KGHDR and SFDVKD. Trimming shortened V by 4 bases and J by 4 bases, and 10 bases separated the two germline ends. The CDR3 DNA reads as TGTGCCACCAGTGACCCTAGAGGTTACAATGAGCAGTTCTTC. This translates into CATSDPRGYNEQFF.

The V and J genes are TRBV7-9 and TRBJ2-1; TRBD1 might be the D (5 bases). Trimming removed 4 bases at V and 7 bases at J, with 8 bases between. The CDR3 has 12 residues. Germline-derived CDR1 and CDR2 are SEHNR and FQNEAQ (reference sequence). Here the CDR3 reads CASSSYRNEQFF. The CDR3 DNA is TGTGCCAGCAGCTCCTACAGGAATGAGCAGTTCTTC.

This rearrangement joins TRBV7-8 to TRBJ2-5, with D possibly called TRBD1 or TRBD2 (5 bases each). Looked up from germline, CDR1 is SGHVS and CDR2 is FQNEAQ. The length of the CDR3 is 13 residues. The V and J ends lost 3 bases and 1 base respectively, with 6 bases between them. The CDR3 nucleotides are TGTGCCAGCAGCTTGGGGGTCCAAGAGACCCAGTACTTC. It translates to CASSLGVQETQYF.

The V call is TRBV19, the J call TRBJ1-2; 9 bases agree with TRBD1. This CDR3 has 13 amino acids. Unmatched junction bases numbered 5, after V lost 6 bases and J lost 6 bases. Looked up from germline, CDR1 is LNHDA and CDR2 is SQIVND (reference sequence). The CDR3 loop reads CASRNRGLDGYTF. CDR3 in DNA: TGTGCCAGTAGAAACAGGGGGCTCGATGGCTACACCTTC.

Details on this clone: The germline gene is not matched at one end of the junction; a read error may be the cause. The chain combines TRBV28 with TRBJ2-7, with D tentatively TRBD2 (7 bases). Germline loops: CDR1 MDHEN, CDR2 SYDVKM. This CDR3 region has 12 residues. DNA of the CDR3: TGTGCCAGCAGTTTATTGAGAGGGAGGGGGGTCTTC. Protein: CASSLLRGRGVF.

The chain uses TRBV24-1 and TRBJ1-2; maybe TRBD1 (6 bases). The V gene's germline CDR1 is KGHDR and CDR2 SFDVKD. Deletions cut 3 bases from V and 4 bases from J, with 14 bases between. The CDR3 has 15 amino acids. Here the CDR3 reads CATSDNRESRYGYTF. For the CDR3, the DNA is TGTGCCACCAGTGATAACAGGGAGTCGCGCTATGGCTACACCTTC.

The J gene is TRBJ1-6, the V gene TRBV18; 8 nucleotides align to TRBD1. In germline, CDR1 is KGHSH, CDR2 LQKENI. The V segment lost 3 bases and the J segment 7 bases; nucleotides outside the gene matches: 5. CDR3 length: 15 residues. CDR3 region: CASSPRTGYNSPLHF. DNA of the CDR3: TGTGCCAGCTCACCGCGGACAGGGTACAATTCACCCCTCCACTTT.

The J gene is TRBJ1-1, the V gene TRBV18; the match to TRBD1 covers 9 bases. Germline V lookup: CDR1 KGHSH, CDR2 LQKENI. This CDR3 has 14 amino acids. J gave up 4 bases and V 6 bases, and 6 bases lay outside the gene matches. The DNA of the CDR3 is TGTGCCAGCTCGGAGACAGGGGGGATCACTGAAGCTTTCTTT. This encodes CASSETGGITEAFF.

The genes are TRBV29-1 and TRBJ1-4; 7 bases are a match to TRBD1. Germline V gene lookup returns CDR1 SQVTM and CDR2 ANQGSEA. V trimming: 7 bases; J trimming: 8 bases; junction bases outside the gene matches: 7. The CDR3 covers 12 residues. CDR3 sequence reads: CSATGAEEKLFF. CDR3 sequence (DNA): TGCAGCGCCACAGGGGCCGAAGAAAAACTGTTTTTT.

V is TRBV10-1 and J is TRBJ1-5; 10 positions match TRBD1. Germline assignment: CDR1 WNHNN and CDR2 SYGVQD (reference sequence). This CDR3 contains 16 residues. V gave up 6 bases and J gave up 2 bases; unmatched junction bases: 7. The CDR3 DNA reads TGCGCCAGCAGGAAAGGACAGGGGGATGGCAATCAGCCCCAGCATTTT. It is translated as CASRKGQGDGNQPQHF.

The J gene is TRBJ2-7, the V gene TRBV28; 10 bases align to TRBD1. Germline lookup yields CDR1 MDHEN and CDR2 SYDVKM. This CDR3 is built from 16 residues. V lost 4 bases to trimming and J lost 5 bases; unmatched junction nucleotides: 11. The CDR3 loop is CASSWLGQGLQHEQYF. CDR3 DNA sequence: TGTGCCAGCAGTTGGTTGGGACAGGGGCTCCAGCACGAGCAGTACTTC. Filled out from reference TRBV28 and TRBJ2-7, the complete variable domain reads DVKVTQSSRYLVKRTGEKVFLECVQDMDHENMFWYRQDPGLGLRLIYFSYDVKMKEKGDIPEGYSVSREKKERFSLILESASTNQTSMYLCASSWLGQGLQHEQYFGPGTRLTVT.

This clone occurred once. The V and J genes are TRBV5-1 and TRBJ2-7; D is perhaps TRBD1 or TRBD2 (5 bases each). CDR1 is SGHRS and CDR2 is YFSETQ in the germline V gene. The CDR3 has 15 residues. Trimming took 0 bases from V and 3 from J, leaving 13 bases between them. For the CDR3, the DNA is TGCGCCAGCAGCTTGGAGGGGAGCGCCTACTACGAGCAGTACTTC. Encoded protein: CASSLEGSAYYEQYF.

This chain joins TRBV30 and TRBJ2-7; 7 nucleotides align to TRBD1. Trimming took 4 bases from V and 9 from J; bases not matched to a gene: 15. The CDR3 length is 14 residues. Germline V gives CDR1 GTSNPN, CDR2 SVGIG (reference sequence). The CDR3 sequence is CAWTPLEQGTWQYF. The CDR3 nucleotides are TGTGCCTGGACCCCCCTGGAACAGGGGACGTGGCAGTACTTC.

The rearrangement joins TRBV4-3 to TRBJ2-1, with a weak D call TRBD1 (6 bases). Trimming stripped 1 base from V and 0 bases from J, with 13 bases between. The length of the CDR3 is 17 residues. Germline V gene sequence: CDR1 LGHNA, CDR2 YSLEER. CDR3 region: CASSQGGRGSSYNEQFF. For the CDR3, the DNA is TGCGCCAGCAGCCAAGGGGGGCGAGGGAGCTCCTACAATGAGCAGTTCTTC.

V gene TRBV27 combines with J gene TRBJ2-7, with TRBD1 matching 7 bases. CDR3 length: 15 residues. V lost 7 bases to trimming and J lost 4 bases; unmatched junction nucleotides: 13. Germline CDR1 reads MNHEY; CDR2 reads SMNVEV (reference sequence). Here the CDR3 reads CASTSVVGQLYEQYF. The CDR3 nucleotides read TGTGCCAGCACCTCCGTGGTGGGACAGTTATACGAGCAGTACTTC.

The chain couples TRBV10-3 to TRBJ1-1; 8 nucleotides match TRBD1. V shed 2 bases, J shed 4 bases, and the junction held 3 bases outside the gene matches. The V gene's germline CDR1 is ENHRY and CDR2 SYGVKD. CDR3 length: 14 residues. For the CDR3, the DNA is TGTGCCATCAGTGAGGCAGGGGGCCTCACTGAAGCTTTCTTT. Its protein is CAISEAGGLTEAFF.

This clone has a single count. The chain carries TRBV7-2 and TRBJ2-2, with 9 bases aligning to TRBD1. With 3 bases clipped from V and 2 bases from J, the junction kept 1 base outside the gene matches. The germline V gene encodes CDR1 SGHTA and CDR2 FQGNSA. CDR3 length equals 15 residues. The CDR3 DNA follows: TGTGCCAGCAGCTTTACAGGGGGCAACACCGGGGAGCTGTTTTTT. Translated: CASSFTGGNTGELFF.

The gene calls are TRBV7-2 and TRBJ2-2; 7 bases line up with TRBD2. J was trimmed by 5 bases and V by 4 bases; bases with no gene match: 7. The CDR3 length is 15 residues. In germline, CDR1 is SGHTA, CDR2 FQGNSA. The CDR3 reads CASSSGTIRTGELFF. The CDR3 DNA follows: TGTGCCAGCAGCTCCGGGACTATTCGAACCGGGGAGCTGTTTTTT.

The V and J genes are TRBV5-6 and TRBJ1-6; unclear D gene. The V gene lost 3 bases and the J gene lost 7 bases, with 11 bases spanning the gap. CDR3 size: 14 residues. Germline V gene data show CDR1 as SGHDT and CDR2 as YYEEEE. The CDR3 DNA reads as TGTGCCAGCAGCTACGGGATTCTAAATTCACCCCTCCACTTT. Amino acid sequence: CASSYGILNSPLHF.

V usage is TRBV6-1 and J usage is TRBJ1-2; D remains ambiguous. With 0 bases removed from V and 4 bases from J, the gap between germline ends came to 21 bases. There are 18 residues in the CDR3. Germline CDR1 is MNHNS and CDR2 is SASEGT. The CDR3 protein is CASSEAWAISSVGYGYTF. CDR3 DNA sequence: TGTGCCAGCAGTGAAGCGTGGGCGATCTCATCCGTCGGCTATGGCTACACCTTC.

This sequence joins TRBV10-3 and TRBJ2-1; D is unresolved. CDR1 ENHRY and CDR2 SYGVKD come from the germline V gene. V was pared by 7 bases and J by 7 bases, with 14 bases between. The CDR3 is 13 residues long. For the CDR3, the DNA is TGTGCCATCAATACGGATCCCAGGAATGAGCAGTTCTTC. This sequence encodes CAINTDPRNEQFF.

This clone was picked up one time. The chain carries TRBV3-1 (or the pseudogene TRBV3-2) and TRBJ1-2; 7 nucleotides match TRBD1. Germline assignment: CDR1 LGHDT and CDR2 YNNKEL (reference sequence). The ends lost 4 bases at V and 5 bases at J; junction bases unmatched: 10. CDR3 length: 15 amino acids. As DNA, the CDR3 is TGTGCCAGCAGCCCTCTGGGACAGCGGGATTATGGCTACACCTTC. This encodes CASSPLGQRDYGYTF.